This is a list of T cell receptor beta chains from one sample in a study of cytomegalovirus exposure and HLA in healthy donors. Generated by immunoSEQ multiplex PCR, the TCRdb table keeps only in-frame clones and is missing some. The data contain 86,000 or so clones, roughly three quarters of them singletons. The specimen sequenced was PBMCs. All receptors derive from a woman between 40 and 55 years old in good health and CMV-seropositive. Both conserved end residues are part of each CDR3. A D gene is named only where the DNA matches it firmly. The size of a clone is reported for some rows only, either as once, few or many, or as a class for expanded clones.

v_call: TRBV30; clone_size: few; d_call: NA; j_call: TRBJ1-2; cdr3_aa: CAWSVLGVGGRRGYTF; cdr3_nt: TGTGCCTGGAGTGTACTCGGCGTCGGGGGGAGGAGAGGCTACACCTTC
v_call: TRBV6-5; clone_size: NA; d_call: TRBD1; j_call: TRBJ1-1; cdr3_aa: CASRSTGDTEAFF; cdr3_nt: TGTGCCAGCAGATCGACAGGGGACACTGAAGCTTTCTTT
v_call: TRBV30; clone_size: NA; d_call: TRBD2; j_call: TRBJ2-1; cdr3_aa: CAWNRGLASGWGEQFF; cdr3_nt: TGTGCCTGGAACCGGGGCCTTGCTAGCGGGTGGGGTGAGCAGTTCTTC
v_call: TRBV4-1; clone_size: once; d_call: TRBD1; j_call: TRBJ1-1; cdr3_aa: CASSWDRGSEAFF; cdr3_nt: TGCGCCAGCAGCTGGGACAGGGGCTCTGAAGCTTTCTTT
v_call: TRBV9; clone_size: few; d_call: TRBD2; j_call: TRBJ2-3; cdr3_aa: CASSPPAGPSDTQYF; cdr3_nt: TGTGCCAGCAGCCCCCCAGCGGGGCCCTCGGATACGCAGTATTTT
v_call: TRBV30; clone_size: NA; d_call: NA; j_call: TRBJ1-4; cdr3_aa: CAWSRGWDTNEKLFF; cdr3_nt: TGTGCCTGGAGCCGAGGATGGGACACAAATGAAAAACTGTTTTTT
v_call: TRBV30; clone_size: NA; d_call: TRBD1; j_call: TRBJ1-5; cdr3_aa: CAWGQGNQPQHF; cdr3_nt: TGTGCCTGGGGACAGGGCAATCAGCCCCAGCATTTT
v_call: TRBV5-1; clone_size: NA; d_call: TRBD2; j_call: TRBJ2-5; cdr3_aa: CASSIGLAGGQETQYF; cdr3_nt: TGCGCCAGCAGCATCGGACTAGCGGGGGGGCAAGAGACCCAGTACTTC
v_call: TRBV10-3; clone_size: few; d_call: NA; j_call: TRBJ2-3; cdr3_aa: CAISESLAQPTQYF; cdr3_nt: TGTGCCATCAGTGAGTCACTAGCACAACCTACGCAGTATTTT
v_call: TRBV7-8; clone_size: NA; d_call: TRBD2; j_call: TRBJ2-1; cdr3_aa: CASSLGLGGSWDVDNEQFF; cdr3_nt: TGTGCCAGCAGCTTAGGTCTGGGCGGGAGTTGGGATGTGGACAATGAGCAGTTCTTC
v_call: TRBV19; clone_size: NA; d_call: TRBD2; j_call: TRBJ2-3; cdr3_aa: CASSLSGSQDTQYF; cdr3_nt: TGTGCCAGTAGTTTAAGCGGGAGTCAAGATACGCAGTATTTT
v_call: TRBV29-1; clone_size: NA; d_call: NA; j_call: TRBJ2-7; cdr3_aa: CSVVPLAGSYEQYF; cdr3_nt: TGCAGCGTTGTGCCTCTGGCCGGGTCCTACGAGCAGTACTTC
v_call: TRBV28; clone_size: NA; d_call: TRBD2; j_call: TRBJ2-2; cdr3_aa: CATRLAENTGELFF; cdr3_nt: TGTGCCACCAGACTAGCTGAGAACACCGGGGAGCTGTTTTTT
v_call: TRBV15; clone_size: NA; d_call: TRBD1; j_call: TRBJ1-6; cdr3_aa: CATGDSFENSPLHF; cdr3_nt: TGTGCCACCGGGGACAGTTTTGAAAATTCACCCCTCCACTTT
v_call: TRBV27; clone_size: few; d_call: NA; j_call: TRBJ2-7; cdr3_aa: CASSFRGMIYEQYF; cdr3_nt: TGTGCCAGCTCTTTTCGGGGGATGATCTACGAGCAGTACTTC
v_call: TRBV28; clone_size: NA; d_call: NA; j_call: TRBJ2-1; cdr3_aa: CASSRDTLAGEEQFF; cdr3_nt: TGTGCCAGCAGCCGGGACACCCTTGCGGGGGAGGAGCAGTTCTTC
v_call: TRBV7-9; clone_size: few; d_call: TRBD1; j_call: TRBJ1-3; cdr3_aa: CASSLQGDGNTIYF; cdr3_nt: TGTGCCAGCAGCTTGCAGGGGGACGGAAACACCATATATTTT
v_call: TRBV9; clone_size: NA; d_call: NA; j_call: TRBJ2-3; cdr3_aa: CASSARRETSTDTQYF; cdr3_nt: TGTGCCAGCAGCGCCCGAAGAGAAACTAGCACAGATACGCAGTATTTT
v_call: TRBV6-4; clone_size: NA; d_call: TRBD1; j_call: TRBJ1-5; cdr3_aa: CASSPGTGLNQPQHF; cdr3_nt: TGTGCCAGCAGCCCCGGGACAGGGCTGAATCAGCCCCAGCATTTT
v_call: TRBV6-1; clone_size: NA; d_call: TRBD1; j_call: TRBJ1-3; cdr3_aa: CASHLPGQGGNTIYF; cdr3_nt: TGTGCCAGCCATCTTCCGGGACAGGGAGGAAACACCATATATTTT
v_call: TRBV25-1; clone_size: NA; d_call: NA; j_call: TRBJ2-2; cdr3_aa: CASSKTVNTGELFF; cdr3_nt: TGTGCCAGCAGTAAGACAGTAAACACCGGGGAGCTGTTTTTT
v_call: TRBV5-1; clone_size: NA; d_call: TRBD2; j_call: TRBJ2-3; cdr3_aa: CASSLVGTSGGLGDTQYF; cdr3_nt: TGCGCCAGCAGCTTGGTTGGGACTAGCGGGGGATTAGGGGATACGCAGTATTTT
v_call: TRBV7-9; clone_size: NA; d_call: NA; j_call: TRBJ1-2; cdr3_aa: CASSFSRGYTF; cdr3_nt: TGTGCCAGCAGCTTTAGTCGCGGCTACACCTTC
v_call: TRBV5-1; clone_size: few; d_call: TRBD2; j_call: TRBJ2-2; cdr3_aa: CATSRARTSAPPNTGELFF; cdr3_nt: TGCGCCACCAGCCGGGCCCGAACTAGCGCTCCACCAAACACCGGGGAGCTGTTTTTT
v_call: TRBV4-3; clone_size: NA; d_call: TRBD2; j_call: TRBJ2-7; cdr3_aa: CASSQDKGTSDEQYF; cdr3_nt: TGCGCCAGCAGCCAAGATAAGGGGACTAGCGACGAGCAGTACTTC
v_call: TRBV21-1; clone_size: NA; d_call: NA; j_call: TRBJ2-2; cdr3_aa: CASSKEKDSTGELFF; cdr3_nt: TGTGCCAGCAGCAAAGAAAAGGACAGCACCGGGGAGCTGTTTTTT
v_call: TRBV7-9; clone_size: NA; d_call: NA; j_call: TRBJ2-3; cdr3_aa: CASRPKAGKVDTQYF; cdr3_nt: TGTGCCAGCAGGCCAAAGGCGGGGAAGGTAGATACGCAGTATTTT
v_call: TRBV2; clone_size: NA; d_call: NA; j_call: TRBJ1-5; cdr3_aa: CASSATGLHRNQPQHF; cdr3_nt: TGTGCCAGCAGCGCAACAGGGCTTCACCGCAATCAGCCCCAGCATTTT
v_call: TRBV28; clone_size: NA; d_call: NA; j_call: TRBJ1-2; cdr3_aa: CASSLGGLGAFDGYTF; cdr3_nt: TGTGCCAGCAGTTTAGGGGGTCTGGGGGCGTTTGATGGCTACACCTTC
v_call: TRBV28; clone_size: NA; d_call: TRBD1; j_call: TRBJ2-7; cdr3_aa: CASSPPTGAYEQYF; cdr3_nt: TGTGCCAGCAGTCCCCCGACAGGGGCCTACGAGCAGTACTTC